This entry lists 3 T cell receptor beta chains sequenced from one sample in a study of OX40 agonist ivuxolimab in advanced cancers. TCRdb's copy holds only in-frame clones and misses some; the assay was immunoSEQ multiplex PCR. The sample has 65,000 to 70,000 clones, roughly 80% seen once; the top ten hold around 1.5%. The material sequenced was CD4+ or CD8+ T cells sorted from blood, taken in a trial of the OX40 agonist ivuxolimab. Receptors were obtained from an adult with an advanced solid tumor such as melanoma, head and neck, liver or kidney cancer.

This chain joins TRBV6-1 and TRBJ2-3; 7 nucleotides align to TRBD1. This CDR3 is built from 14 residues. The germline gives CDR1 MNHNS, CDR2 SASEGT. Losses at the gene ends were 5 bases for V and 6 bases for J; bases not matched to a gene: 8. The CDR3 is CASSPGQLRDTQYF. The CDR3 nucleotides read TGTGCCAGCAGTCCGGGACAGCTAAGGGATACGCAGTATTTT.

V and J are TRBV7-9 and TRBJ2-1; possibly TRBD1 or TRBD2 for D (5 bases each). CDR1 SEHNR and CDR2 FQNEAQ come from the germline V gene (reference sequence). CDR3 length equals 13 residues. The V end lost 5 bases, the J end lost 6 bases, and 11 bases lay between the germline ends. As DNA, the CDR3 is TGTGCCAGCAGCCCCGGGACCTTCAATGAGCAGTTCTTC. Protein product: CASSPGTFNEQFF.

V and J are TRBV4-1 and TRBJ2-5, with TRBD2 matching over 7 bases. Per the germline V gene, CDR1 is MGHRA and CDR2 is YSYEKL. The CDR3 has 15 residues. V shed 1 base and J 2 bases; nucleotides not matched to a gene: 4. The CDR3, as DNA: TGCGCCAGCAGCCAAGGGGCTAGCGGTCAAGAGACCCAGTACTTC. It yields the protein CASSQGASGQETQYF.